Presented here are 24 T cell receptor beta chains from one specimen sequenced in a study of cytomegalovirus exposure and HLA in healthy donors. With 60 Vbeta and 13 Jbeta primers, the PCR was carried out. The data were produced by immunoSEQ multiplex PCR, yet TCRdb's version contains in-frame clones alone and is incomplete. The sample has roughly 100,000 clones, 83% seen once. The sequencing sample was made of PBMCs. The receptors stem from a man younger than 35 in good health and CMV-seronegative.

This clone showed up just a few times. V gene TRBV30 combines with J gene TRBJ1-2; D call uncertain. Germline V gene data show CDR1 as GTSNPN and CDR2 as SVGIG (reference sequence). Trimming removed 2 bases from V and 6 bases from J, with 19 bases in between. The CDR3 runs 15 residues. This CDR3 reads CAWSYGATDADGYTF. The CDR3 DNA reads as TGTGCCTGGAGTTATGGAGCCACCGATGCGGATGGCTACACCTTC. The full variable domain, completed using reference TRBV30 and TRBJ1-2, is SQTIHQWPATLVQPVGSPLSLECTVEGTSNPNLYWYRQAAGRGLQLLFYSVGIGQISSEVPQNLSASRPQDRQFILSSKKLLLSDSGFYLCAWSYGATDADGYTFGSGTRLTVV.

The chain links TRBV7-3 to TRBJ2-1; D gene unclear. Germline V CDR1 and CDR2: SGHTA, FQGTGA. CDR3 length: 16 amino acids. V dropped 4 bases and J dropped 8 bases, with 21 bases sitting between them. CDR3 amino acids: CASSSASLVFVHEQFF. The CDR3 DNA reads TGTGCCAGCAGCTCCGCCTCCCTAGTATTCGTCCATGAGCAGTTCTTC.

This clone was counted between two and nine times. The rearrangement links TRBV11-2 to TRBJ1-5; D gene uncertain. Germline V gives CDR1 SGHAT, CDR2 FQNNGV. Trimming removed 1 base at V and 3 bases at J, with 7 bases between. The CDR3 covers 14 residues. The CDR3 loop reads CASSLVRSNQPQHF. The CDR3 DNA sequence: TGTGCCAGCAGCTTAGTCAGGTCCAATCAGCCCCAGCATTTT.

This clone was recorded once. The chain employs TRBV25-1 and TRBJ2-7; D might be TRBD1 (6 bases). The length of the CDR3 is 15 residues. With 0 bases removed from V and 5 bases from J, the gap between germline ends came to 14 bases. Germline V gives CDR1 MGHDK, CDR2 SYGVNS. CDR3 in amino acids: CASSEYFRGRDEQYF. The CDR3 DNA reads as TGTGCCAGCAGTGAATATTTCAGGGGTAGGGACGAGCAGTACTTC.

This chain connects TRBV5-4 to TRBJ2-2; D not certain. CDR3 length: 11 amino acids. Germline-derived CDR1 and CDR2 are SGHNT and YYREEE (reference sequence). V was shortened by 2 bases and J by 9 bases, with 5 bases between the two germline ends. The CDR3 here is CASSFERELFF. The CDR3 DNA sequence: TGTGCCAGCAGCTTCGAGAGGGAGCTGTTTTTT.

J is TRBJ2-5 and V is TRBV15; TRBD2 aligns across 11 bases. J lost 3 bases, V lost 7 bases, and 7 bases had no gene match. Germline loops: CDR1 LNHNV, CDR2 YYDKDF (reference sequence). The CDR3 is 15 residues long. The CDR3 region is CATTWRLAGKETQYF. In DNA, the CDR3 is TGTGCCACCACCTGGAGACTAGCGGGAAAAGAGACCCAGTACTTC. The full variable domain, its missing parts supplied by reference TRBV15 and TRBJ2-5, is DAMVIQNPRYQVTQFGKPVTLSCSQTLNHNVMYWYQQKSSQAPKLLFHYYDKDFNNEADTPDNFQSRRPNTSFCFLDIRSPGLGDTAMYLCATTWRLAGKETQYFGPGTRLLVL.

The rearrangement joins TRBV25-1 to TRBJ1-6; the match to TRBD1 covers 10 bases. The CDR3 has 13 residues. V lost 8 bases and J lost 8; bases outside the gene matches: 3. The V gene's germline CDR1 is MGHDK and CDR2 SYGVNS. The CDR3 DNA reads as TGTGCCAGCGGGGGACAGGGGTATTCACCCCTCCACTTT. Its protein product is CASGGQGYSPLHF.

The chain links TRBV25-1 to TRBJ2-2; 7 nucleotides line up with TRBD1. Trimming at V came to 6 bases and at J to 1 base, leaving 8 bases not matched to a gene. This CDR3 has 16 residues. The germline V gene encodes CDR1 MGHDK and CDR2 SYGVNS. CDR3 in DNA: TGTGCCAGCAGCCTCGACAGGGTTAAGAACACCGGGGAGCTGTTTTTT. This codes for CASSLDRVKNTGELFF.

CDR3 in amino acids: CASSVDHSGSYNEQFF. The CDR3 nucleotides read TGCGCCAGCAGTGTCGACCATAGCGGGTCCTACAATGAGCAGTTCTTC. The chain employs TRBV10-2 and TRBJ2-1; 7 bases fit TRBD2. The junction had 7 bases not matched to a gene; V was cut back by 4 bases and J by 1 base. The CDR3 contains 16 residues. CDR1 and CDR2 from the germline V gene are WSHSY and SAAADI.

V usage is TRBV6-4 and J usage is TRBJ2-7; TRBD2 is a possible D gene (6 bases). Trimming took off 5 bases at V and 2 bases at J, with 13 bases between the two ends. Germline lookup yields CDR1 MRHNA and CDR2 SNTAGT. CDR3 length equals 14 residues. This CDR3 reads CASSWPGLTYEQYF. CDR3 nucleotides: TGTGCCAGCAGTTGGCCGGGACTTACCTACGAGCAGTACTTC.

As DNA, the CDR3 is TGTGCCACCAGCAGAGATGGGCTAGCGATTTACAATGAGCAGTTCTTC. Translating gives CATSRDGLAIYNEQFF. The chain carries TRBV15 and TRBJ2-1; possible D gene TRBD2, 6 bases. The CDR3 has 16 residues. The germline CDR1 and CDR2 sequences are LNHNV and YYDKDF (reference sequence). Trimming removed 0 bases at V and 4 bases at J, with 13 bases between.

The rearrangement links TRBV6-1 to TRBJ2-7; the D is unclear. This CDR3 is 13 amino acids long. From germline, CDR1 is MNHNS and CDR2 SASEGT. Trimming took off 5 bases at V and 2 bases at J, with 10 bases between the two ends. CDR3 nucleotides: TGTGCCAGCAGTTATCTAGGTACCTACGAGCAGTACTTC. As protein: CASSYLGTYEQYF.

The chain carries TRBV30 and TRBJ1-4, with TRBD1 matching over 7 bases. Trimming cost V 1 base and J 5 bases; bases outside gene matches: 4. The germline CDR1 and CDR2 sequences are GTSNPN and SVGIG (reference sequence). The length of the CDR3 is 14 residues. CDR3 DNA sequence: TGTGCCTGGAGTGGTCGGACAGGAAATGAAAAACTGTTTTTT. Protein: CAWSGRTGNEKLFF.

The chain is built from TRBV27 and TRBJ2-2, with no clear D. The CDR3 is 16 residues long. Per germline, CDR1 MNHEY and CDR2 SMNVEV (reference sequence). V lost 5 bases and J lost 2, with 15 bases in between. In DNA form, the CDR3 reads TGTGCCAGCAGTCCCCCCGGGTTCTTAAACACCGGGGAGCTGTTTTTT. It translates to CASSPPGFLNTGELFF.

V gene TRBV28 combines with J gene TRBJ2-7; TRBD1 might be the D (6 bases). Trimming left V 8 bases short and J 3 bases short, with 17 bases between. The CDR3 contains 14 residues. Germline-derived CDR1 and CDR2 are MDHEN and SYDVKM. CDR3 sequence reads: CASLAGGRGYEQYF. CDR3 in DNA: TGTGCCAGCTTAGCTGGGGGCAGGGGCTACGAGCAGTACTTC.

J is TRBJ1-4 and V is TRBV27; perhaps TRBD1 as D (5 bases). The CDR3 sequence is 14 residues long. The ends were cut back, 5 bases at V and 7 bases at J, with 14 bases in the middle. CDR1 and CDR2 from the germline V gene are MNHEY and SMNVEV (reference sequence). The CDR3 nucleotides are TGTGCCAGCAGTACGTGGGGGGACGGTGAAAAACTGTTTTTT. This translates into CASSTWGDGEKLFF. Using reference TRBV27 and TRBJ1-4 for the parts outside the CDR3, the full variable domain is EAQVTQNPRYLITVTGKKLTVTCSQNMNHEYMSWYRQDPGLGLRQIYYSMNVEVTDKGDVPEGYKVSRKEKRNFPLILESPSPNQTSLYFCASSTWGDGEKLFFGSGTQLSVL.

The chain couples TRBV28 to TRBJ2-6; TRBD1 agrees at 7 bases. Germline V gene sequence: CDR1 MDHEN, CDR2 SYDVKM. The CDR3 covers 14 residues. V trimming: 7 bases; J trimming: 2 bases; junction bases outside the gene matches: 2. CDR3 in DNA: TGTGCCAGCAACCAGGGGGCTGGGGCCAACGTCCTGACTTTC. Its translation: CASNQGAGANVLTF.

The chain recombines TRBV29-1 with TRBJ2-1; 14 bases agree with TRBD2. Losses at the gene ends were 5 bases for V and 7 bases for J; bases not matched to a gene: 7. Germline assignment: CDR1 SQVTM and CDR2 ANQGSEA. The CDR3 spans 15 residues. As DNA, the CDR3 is TGCAGCGTTCTAGGGACTAGCGGGAGTGGTAATGAGCAGTTCTTC. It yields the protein CSVLGTSGSGNEQFF.

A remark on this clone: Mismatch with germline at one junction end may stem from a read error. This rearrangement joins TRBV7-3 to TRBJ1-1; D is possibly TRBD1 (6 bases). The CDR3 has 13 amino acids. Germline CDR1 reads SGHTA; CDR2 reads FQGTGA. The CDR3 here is CASSITGTSQAFF. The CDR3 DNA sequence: TGTGCCAGCAGCATAACCGGGACAAGTCAAGCTTTCTTT.

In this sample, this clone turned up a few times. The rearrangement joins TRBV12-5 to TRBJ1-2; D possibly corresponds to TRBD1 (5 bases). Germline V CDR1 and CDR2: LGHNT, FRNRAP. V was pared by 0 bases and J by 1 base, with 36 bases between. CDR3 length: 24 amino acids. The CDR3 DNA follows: TGTGCTAGTGGTTTGGTCCCCAGGGACGTCAACGGAGGGAGCACACTCCCCCTTAACTATGGCTACACCTTC. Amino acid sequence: CASGLVPRDVNGGSTLPLNYGYTF.

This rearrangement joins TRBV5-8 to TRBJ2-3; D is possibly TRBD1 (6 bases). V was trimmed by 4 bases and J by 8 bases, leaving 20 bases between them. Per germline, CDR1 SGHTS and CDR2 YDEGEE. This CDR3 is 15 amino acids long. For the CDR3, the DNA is TGTGCCAGCAGCCCGGACAGTCAACGGATCGGTACGCAGTATTTT. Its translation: CASSPDSQRIGTQYF.

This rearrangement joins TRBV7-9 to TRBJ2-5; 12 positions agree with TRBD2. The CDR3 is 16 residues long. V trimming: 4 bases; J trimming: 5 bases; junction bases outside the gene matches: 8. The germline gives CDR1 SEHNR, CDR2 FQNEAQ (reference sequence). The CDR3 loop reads CASSSTSGRERETQYF. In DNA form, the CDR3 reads TGTGCCAGCAGCTCGACTAGCGGGAGAGAAAGGGAGACCCAGTACTTC.

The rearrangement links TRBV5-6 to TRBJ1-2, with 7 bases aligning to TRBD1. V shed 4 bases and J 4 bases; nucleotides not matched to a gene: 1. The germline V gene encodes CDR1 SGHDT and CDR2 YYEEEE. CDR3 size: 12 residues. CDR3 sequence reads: CASSQGGYGYTF. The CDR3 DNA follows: TGTGCCAGCAGCCAGGGGGGCTATGGCTACACCTTC. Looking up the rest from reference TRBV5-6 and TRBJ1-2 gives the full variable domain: DAGVTQSPTHLIKTRGQQVTLRCSPKSGHDTVSWYQQALGQGPQFIFQYYEEEERQRGNFPDRFSGHQFPNYSSELNVNALLLGDSALYLCASSQGGYGYTFGSGTRLTVV.

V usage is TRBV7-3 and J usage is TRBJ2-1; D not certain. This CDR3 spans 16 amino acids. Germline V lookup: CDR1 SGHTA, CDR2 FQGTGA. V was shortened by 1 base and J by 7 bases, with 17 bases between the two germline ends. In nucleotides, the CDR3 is TGTGCCAGCAGCTTAAAGTCGCGGTCCCGAGCAAATGAGCAGTTCTTC. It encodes CASSLKSRSRANEQFF.